This T cell receptor (beta chain) came from a study of shared clonotypes between healthy human individuals. Concerning this clone: Its target is not known.

CDR1 and CDR2 from the germline V gene are SGHTS and YDEGEE. The CDR3 has 10 residues. With 2 bases removed from V and 4 bases from J, the gap between germline ends came to 1 base. Naive CD8 cells lacked CD45RO, underwent positive selection for CCR7 and left out terminally differentiated effector memory CD45RA+ cells. The study's findings and limits: Non-shared clonotypes had lower generation probabilities than clonotypes shared by all four sorted-subset donors. Estimated richness was generally greater in naive than memory subsets.

Assay used: immunoSEQ multiplex PCR; TCRdb lists only in-frame clones, some missing. The data show roughly 600,000 clones, more than 95% seen once. This chain joins TRBV5-8 and TRBJ2-7; no clear D gene. The TCR sequence derives from a man aged 30 to 39 in good health. The specimen was naive CD8+ T cells sorted from blood. For the CDR3, the DNA is TGTGCCAGCAGCTTTTACGAGCAGTACTTC. Translation: CASSFYEQYF.